This TCR beta chain comes out of a study of T cell repertoires in cytomegalovirus infection. Overall study context: Indications of both CMV infection and matching HLA type were provided by public TCR beta signatures. Regarding the study as a whole: Cumulative frequency (of public TCR beta family members) identified carriers of CMV plus the relevant HLA. HLA-C-restricted TCR beta clonotypes specific for CMV led the ex vivo response.

CDR3 length: 12 residues. In germline, CDR1 is ENHRY, CDR2 SYGVKD. Trimming cost V 7 bases and J 4 bases, with 8 bases left between them. This clonotype came up many times. Antigen unknown. One entry per CDR3 protein results from TCRdb running MiXCR on the reads. The data contain around 280,000 distinct CDR3 sequences, about 8.8% of them singletons. The chain uses TRBV10-3 and TRBJ2-1; D is undetermined. This clonotype was sampled from a human donor in good health (CMV status not recorded). Some clones in this sample may be carry-over from other donors' samples. The source material was PBMCs. Here the CDR3 DNA reads TGTGCCATCAACAGCCCGTACAATGAGCAGTTCTTC. Residues: CAINSPYNEQFF.